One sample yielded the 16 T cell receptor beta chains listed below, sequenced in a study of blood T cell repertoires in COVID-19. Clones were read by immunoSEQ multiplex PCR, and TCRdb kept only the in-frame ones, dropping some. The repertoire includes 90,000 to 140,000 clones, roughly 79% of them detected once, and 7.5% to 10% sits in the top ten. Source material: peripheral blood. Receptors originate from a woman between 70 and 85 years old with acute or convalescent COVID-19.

CDR3 nucleotides: TGTGCCAGCAGTTTGCCTACAGGGGCAGGACAGCCCCAGCATTTT. This encodes CASSLPTGAGQPQHF. This chain connects TRBV28 to TRBJ1-5, with 7 bases lining up with TRBD1. CDR3 size: 15 residues. The germline V gene has CDR1 MDHEN and CDR2 SYDVKM. Trimming took 3 bases from V and 7 from J; bases not matched to a gene: 9. Using reference TRBV28 and TRBJ1-5 for the parts outside the CDR3, the full variable domain is DVKVTQSSRYLVKRTGEKVFLECVQDMDHENMFWYRQDPGLGLRLIYFSYDVKMKEKGDIPEGYSVSREKKERFSLILESASTNQTSMYLCASSLPTGAGQPQHFGDGTRLSIL.

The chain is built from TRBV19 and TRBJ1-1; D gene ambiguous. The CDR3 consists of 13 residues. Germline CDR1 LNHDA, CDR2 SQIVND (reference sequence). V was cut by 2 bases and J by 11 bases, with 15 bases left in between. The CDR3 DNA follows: TGTGCCAGTAGTATAAAGTACGGGAAATGGGCTTTCTTT. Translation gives CASSIKYGKWAFF.

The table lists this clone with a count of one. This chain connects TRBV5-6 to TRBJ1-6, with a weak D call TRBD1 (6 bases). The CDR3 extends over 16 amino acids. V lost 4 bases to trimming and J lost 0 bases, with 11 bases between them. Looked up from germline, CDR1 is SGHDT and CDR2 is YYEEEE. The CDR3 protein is CASSRRTVSYNSPLHF. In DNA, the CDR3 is TGTGCCAGCAGCAGAAGGACAGTCTCCTATAATTCACCCCTCCACTTT.

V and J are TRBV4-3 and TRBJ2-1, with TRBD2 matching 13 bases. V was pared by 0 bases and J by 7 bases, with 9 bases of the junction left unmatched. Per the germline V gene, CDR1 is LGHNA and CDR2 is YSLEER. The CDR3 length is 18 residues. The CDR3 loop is CASSQESPLAGGPNEQFF. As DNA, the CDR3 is TGCGCCAGCAGCCAAGAATCCCCACTAGCGGGGGGGCCAAATGAGCAGTTCTTC.

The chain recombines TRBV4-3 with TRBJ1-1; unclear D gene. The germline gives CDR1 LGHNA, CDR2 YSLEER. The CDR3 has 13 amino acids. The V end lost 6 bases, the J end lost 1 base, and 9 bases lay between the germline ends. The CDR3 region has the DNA TGCGCCAGCAGTCAACAGAAGAACACTGAAGCTTTCTTT. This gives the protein CASSQQKNTEAFF.

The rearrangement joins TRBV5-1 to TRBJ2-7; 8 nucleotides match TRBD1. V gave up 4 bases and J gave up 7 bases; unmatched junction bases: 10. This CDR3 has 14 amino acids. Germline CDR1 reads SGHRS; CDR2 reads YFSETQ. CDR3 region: CASSPGQGSWEQYF. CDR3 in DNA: TGCGCCAGCAGCCCCGGACAGGGATCATGGGAGCAGTACTTC.

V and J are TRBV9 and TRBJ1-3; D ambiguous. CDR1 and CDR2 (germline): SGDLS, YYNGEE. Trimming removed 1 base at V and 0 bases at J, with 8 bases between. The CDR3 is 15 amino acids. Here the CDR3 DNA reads TGTGCCAGCAGCGTACGAGGCGCCTCTGGAAACACCATATATTTT. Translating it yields CASSVRGASGNTIYF.

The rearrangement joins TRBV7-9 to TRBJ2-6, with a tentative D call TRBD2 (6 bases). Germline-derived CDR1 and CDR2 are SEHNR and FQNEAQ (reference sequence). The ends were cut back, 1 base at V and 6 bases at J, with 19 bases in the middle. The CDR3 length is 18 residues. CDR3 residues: CASSLVGTPFMEANVLTF. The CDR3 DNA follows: TGTGCCAGCAGCTTAGTCGGGACTCCATTCATGGAGGCCAACGTCCTGACTTTC.

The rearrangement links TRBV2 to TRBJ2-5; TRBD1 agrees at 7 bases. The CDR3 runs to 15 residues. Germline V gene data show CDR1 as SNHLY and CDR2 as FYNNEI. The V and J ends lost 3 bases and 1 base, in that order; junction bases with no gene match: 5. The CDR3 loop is CASSDGQARQETQYF. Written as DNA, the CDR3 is TGTGCCAGCAGTGATGGACAGGCCCGCCAAGAGACCCAGTACTTC.

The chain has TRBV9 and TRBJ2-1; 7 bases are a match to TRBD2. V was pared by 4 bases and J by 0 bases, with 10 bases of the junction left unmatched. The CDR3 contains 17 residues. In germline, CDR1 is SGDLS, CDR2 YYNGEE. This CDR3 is CASSPTLAGYSYNEQFF. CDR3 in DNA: TGTGCCAGCAGCCCCACCTTAGCGGGCTACTCCTACAATGAGCAGTTCTTC.

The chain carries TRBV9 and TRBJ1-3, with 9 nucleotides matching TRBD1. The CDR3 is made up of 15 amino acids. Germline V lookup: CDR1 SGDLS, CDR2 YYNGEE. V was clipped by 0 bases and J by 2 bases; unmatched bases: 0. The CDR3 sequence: CASSVGTGAGNTIYF. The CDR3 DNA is TGTGCCAGCAGCGTAGGGACAGGGGCTGGAAACACCATATATTTT.

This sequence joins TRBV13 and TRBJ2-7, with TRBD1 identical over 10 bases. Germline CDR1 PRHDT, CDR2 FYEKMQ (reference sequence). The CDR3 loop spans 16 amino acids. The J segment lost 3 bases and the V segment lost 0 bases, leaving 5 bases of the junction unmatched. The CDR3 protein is CASSLGLGTGDYEQYF. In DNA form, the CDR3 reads TGTGCCAGCAGCTTAGGCCTTGGGACAGGGGACTACGAGCAGTACTTC.

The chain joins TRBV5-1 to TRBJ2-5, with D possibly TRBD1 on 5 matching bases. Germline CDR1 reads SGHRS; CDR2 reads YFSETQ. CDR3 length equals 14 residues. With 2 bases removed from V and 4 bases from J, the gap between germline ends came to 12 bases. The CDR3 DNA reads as TGCGCCAGCAGCTTCCAGAATCAGGGAGAGACCCAGTACTTC. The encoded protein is CASSFQNQGETQYF.

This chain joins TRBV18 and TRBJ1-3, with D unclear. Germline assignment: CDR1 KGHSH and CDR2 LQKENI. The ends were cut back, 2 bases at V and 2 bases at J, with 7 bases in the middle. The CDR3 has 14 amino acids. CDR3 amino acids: CASSPSVTGNTIYF. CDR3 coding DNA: TGTGCCAGCTCACCATCCGTTACTGGAAACACCATATATTTT.

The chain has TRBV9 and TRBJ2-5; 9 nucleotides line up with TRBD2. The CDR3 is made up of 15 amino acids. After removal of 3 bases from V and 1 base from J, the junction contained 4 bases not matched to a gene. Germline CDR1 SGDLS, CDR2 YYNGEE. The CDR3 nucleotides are TGTGCCAGCAGCGAGAGCGGGGGGCCCCAAGAGACCCAGTACTTC. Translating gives CASSESGGPQETQYF.

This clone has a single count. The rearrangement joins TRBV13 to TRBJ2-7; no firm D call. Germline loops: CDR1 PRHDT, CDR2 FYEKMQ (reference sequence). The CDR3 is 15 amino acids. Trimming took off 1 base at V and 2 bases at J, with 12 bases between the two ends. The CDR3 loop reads CASSLAQARTYEQYF. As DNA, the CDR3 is TGTGCCAGCAGCTTAGCGCAGGCAAGGACCTACGAGCAGTACTTC.